The source of this TCR beta chain is a study of blood T cells in healthy people across ages (dated by TCRdb to the mid-2010s). Looking at the study overall: In model experiments, template switching captured about one uniquely barcoded TCR beta cDNA molecule for every two T cells. To track age-related changes in TCR beta repertoire diversity, the study relied on deep sequencing normalized with unique cDNA molecular identifiers. Four age groups were formed from the donors: young (average roughly 16 years), middle-aged (more than 35), aged (62) and long-lived (82). To avoid experimental bias, donors of different ages were randomly spread across the sequencing lanes. For two donors (one aged 18 to 30 and one aged 80 or older), the study analyzed two additional independent replicas of 1 million unique cDNA reads from the same blood draw. Paper-wide results and their limitations: The CMV infection status of donors was not known, potentially confounding age-related changes in expanded clonotypes. There was a strong correlation between observed TCR beta diversity and the percentage of naive T cells measured by flow cytometry. As age increased, observed TCR beta diversity per million T cells dropped in a roughly linear way, and a significant reduction was already evident by age 40. Compared with the aged group, more naive CD4+ T cells, fewer expanded clones and increased TCR diversity were shown by the long-lived group, suggesting age selection. Because profiling used bulk unsorted PBMCs, naive and antigen-experienced compartments could not be compared conclusively. Estimates of total diversity based on one million sequenced T cells were considered lower bounds and underestimates.

The donors were a few dozen Caucasian individuals from Russia, aged 6 to 90 years, who were systemically healthy. Each donor gave around 9.9 milliliters of peripheral blood, collected into EDTA-treated Vacutainer tubes. Ficoll-Paque density-gradient centrifugation was used to isolate PBMCs, with at least 6 million obtained per sample. Total RNA was extracted from PBMCs with Trizol reagent, with at least 5.5 micrograms obtained per sample. For every donor, flow cytometry on a PBMC aliquot measured the percentage of naive CD45RAhigh/CD27high T cells. The library was made by 5' RACE. TCRdb names Illumina HiSeq 2500 as the instrument used. A second PCR of roughly 6 to 11 cycles was run with a J-beta primer mix and a sample-barcoded 5' primer. A template-switch 5' adaptor carrying 12 random nucleotides introduced a unique molecular identifier onto each TCR beta cDNA molecule. At least 2.5 million CDR3-containing paired-end reads were obtained from each sample. All of the RNA was converted into first-strand cDNA using the Mint cDNA synthesis kit, with a TRBC-specific oligonucleotide serving as the primer. All cDNA was treated with uracil-DNA glycosylase and then went through a first 18-cycle PCR with the universal primers M1SS and BC2_uni_R. The paper's processing steps were these. Each sample was normalized by randomly selecting 1 million high-quality reads, each carrying a distinct molecular identifier. Reads with shared molecular identifiers were discarded instead of being binned into consensus sequences. MiTCR, run with a Q25 quality threshold and the strictest error-elimination algorithm, handled CDR3 identification, clonotype clustering and error correction. A nonparametric unseen species model with Euler transformation was used to estimate lower-bound total TCR beta diversity. In-frame beta chains were kept once TCRdb had trimmed the public reads at Q25 with fastp and called clones with MiXCR. Rows merge per CDR3 protein into single entries with the most common DNA and genes. In this record, the V and J calls reflect TCRdb's handling and not the investigators' own analysis. Across this sample there are about 830,000 distinct CDR3 sequences, with approximately 65% seen only once. Of the sample, around 30% falls within the top ten clones.

V is trimmed back by 1 base and J by 5 bases, and the junction contains 3 bases that no gene match accounts for. Including the terminal cysteine and phenylalanine, the CDR3 comprises 15 residues. Only the CDR3 portion is preserved as DNA: 45 bases, with reading frame beginning at the first base. CDR1 and CDR2, looked up from the germline V gene, are MGHDK and SYGVNS. As for this clonotype: What antigen it recognizes has not been identified. There are no base qualities to consult, and no much larger clone falls within one base.

The sequence was collected from a young man in good health. Specimen: blood. The sequence links TRBV25-1 to TRBJ2-3, with 10 middle bases fitting TRBD1. The DNA sequence is given as TGTGCCAGCAGTGAATCAAGGGACAGGGGAGATACGCAGTATTTT. Its product reads: CASSESRDRGDTQYF.